Sequencing of this T cell receptor (beta chain) was carried out in a study of T cells in Graves' hyperthyroidism and ophthalmopathy. Study-level background: Peripheral blood samples were taken at initial diagnosis, prior to any treatment. Findings and caveats of the study: Blood also held most thyroid clonotypes expanded beyond 0.001.

It was considered stable Graves' hyperthyroidism when ophthalmopathy did not progress within 18 months. The study left out patients who had uncontrolled infection, other autoimmune disease, pregnancy or lactation. Many counts were recorded for this clonotype. Antigen unknown. This CDR3 has 16 residues. Germline CDR1 reads KGHDR; CDR2 reads SFDVKD. V lost 4 bases to trimming and J lost 5 bases; unmatched junction nucleotides: 8. RNA transcripts were the template for amplifying TCR beta CDR3 regions. A set of HTBI primers served as the primers for a first-round RT-PCR of the TCR CDR3. A single record per CDR3 protein comes from TCRdb applying MiXCR to the multiplex PCR reads. The profile shows around 300,000 distinct CDR3 sequences, around 15% of them singletons.

V is TRBV24-1 and J is TRBJ2-1, with 9 positions matching TRBD2. This receptor was taken from a woman aged 40 to 50 with Graves' hyperthyroidism. Specimen: blood. The CDR3 reads CATSDHLAGPNNEQFF. The CDR3 coding sequence is TGTGCCACCAGTGACCACCTAGCGGGGCCAAACAATGAGCAGTTCTTC.